The entry below gives a single TCR beta chain sequence along with its context. Other DNA sequences within the sample encode an identical CDR3. This sample is part of a study of shared clonotypes between healthy human individuals. Overall study context: Donor ages ranged 18 to 49 years: a couple of women, three men. Three plates each covered CD4 naive and memory; CD8 naive two, CD8 memory one.

Libraries were prepared by immunoSEQ multiplex PCR; TCRdb keeps only in-frame clonotypes and omits some of them. This sample yields some 2.1 million clones, of which roughly 94% are seen a single time; 0.85% to 1.2% belongs to the top ten. Trimming removed 5 bases from V and 2 bases from J; junction bases left unmatched: 5. The CDR3 extends over 14 amino acids. CDR1 is SGHAT and CDR2 is FQNNGV in the germline V gene. Naive CD8 cells were CD45RO-negative, positively selected for CCR7, excluding terminally differentiated effector memory CD45RA+ cells. Everyone who donated was a Caucasian adult who lived in Nashville, Tennessee.

This sequence was found in a man between 18 and 35 years old in good health. This chain links TRBV11-2 with TRBJ1-2; 7 positions agree with TRBD1. The sample consisted of naive CD8+ T cells sorted from blood. CDR3 loop: CASSPGGSNYGYTF. Written as DNA, the CDR3 is TGTGCCAGCAGCCCAGGGGGGTCGAACTATGGCTACACCTTC.